Here is one T cell receptor beta chain with its context. Sequencing used immunoSEQ multiplex PCR; TCRdb keeps in-frame clones, though not all of them. This sample carries 150,000 to 200,000 clones, 84% of them seen once, and the ten largest clones take about 8.6%. This entry belongs to a study of blood T cell repertoires in COVID-19. Looking at the study overall: T cells, B-cell-depleted T cells, or PBMCs provided the cDNA or gDNA that served as material.

With 3 bases removed from V and 1 base from J, the gap between germline ends came to 6 bases. CDR3 size: 13 residues. The chain joins TRBV12-3 or TRBV12-4 to TRBJ1-1; a weak D match, TRBD1 (6 bases). This receptor was taken from a woman aged 45-65 years who had recovered from COVID-19. Source material: PBMCs or T cells enriched from blood (not recorded which). The DNA of the CDR3 is TGTGCCAGCAGTTTGACAGGGAACACTGAAGCTTTCTTT. Translated: CASSLTGNTEAFF.